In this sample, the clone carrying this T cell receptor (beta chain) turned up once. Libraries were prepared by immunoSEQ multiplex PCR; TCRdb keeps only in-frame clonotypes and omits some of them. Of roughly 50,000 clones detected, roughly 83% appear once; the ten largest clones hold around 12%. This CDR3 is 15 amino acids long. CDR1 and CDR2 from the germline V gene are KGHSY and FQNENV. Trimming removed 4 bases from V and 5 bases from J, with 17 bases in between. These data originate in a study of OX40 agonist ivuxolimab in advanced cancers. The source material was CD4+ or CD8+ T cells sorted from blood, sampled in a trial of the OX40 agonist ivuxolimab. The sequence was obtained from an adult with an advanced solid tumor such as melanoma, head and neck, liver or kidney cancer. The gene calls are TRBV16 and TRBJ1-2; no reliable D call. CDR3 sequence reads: CASSPSDRRGYGYTF. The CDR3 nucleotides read TGTGCCAGCAGCCCATCAGACCGCCGAGGGTATGGCTACACCTTC. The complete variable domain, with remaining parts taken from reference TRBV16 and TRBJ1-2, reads GEEVAQTPKHLVRGEGQKAKLYCAPIKGHSYVFWYQQVLKNEFKFLISFQNENVFDETGMPKERFSAKCLPNSPCSLEIQATKLEDSAVYFCASSPSDRRGYGYTFGSGTRLTVV.